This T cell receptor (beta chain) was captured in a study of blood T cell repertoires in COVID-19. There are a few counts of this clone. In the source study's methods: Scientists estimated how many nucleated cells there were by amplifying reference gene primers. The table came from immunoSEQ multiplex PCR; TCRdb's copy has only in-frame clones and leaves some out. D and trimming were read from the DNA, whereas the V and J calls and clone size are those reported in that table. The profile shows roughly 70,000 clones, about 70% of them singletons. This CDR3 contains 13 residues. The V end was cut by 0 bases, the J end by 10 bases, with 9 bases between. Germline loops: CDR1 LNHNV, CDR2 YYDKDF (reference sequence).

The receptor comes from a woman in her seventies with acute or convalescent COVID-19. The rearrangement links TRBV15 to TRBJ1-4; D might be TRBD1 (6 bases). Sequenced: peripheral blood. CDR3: CATSRDTGRKLFF. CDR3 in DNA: TGTGCCACCAGCAGAGATACAGGGCGAAAACTGTTTTTT.